This TCR beta chain was observed in a study of blood T cell repertoires in COVID-19. In the study overall: The United States, Italy and Spain supplied acute and convalescent COVID-19 samples. In each case, the material was cDNA or gDNA derived from T cells, B-cell-depleted T cells, or PBMCs.

As originally analysed: Estimates of nucleated cell counts were drawn from the amplification of reference gene primers. Assay: immunoSEQ multiplex PCR; the TCRdb copy retains only in-frame clones and omits some. Clone size and V and J calls were adopted from that table, with D and trimming inferred from the DNA. The data hold roughly 200,000 clones, with 80% observed a single time. Germline CDR1 reads SNHLY; CDR2 reads FYNNEI. The CDR3 runs to 16 residues. Trimming took 0 bases from V and 3 from J; bases not matched to a gene: 4. The sample consisted of peripheral blood. The rearrangement uses TRBV2 and TRBJ2-4; 8 bases agree with TRBD1. The TCR was taken from a man between 65 and 85 years old with active or convalescent COVID-19. This CDR3 reads CASSEAQGAGKNIQYF. The CDR3 bases are TGTGCCAGCAGTGAAGCGCAGGGGGCAGGCAAAAACATTCAGTACTTC.